This passage covers 16 T cell receptor beta chains from one sample sequenced in a study of graft-versus-host responses after intestinal transplantation. Lamina propria and intraepithelial lymphocytes were released by processing graft tissue. Assay: immunoSEQ multiplex PCR; the TCRdb copy retains only in-frame clones and omits some. This table has some 12,000 clones, around three quarters appearing once. The material sequenced was ileum tissue, taken 23 days after intestinal transplant. These receptors were obtained from a human patient who received an intestinal transplant, so some T cells may come from the graft donor.

The V gene is TRBV11-2, the J gene TRBJ2-1; TRBD2 agrees at 9 bases. The V gene's germline CDR1 is SGHAT and CDR2 FQNNGV. V shed 0 bases, J shed 3 bases, and the junction held 3 bases outside the gene matches. The CDR3 is 16 residues long. CDR3 sequence (DNA): TGTGCCAGCAGCTTAGACCCTAGCGGGAACTACAATGAGCAGTTCTTC. Translating it yields CASSLDPSGNYNEQFF. The whole variable domain, filled in from reference TRBV11-2 and TRBJ2-1, reads EAGVAQSPRYKIIEKRQSVAFWCNPISGHATLYWYQQILGQGPKLLIQFQNNGVVDDSQLPKDRFSAERLKGVDSTLKIQPAKLEDSAVYLCASSLDPSGNYNEQFFGPGTRLTVL.

The chain recombines TRBV6-5 with TRBJ1-6; D unclear. Trimming cost V 7 bases and J 0 bases, with 10 bases left between them. This CDR3 region has 15 residues. Germline CDR1 MNHEY, CDR2 SVGAGI. CDR3: CASTLGSSYNSPLHF. In DNA, the CDR3 is TGTGCCAGCACTCTGGGAAGCTCCTATAATTCACCCCTCCACTTT.

The chain combines TRBV5-6 with TRBJ1-6, with D possibly being TRBD1 (6 bases). Germline V gene sequence: CDR1 SGHDT, CDR2 YYEEEE. Trimming removed 1 base at V and 13 bases at J, with 9 bases between. This CDR3 is 12 amino acids long. CDR3 DNA: TGTGCCAGCAGCTTGACAGGGACTCCCCTCCACTTT. It is translated as CASSLTGTPLHF.

This chain uses TRBV2 with TRBJ2-2; TRBD2 matches at 9 bases. The CDR3 spans 15 residues. V lost 6 bases to trimming and J lost 4 bases; unmatched junction nucleotides: 6. Germline-derived CDR1 and CDR2 are SNHLY and FYNNEI. CDR3 nucleotide sequence: TGTGCCAGCAGATTTAGCGGGAGTCTCACCGGGGAGCTGTTTTTT. It translates to CASRFSGSLTGELFF.

Only one count was recorded for this clone. The rearrangement links TRBV15 to TRBJ2-5; D is perhaps TRBD2 (6 bases). The CDR3 has 15 residues. Trimming cost V 5 bases and J 2 bases, with 15 bases left between them. Germline CDR1 reads LNHNV; CDR2 reads YYDKDF (reference sequence). In DNA, the CDR3 is TGTGCCACCAGCCGGTCACTAGCCAGGCAAGAGACCCAGTACTTC. Translation gives CATSRSLARQETQYF.

V gene TRBV5-1 combines with J gene TRBJ2-1; 9 bases are shared with TRBD2. The V and J ends lost 3 bases and 0 bases, in that order; junction bases with no gene match: 7. CDR3 length: 17 residues. Germline V gene sequence: CDR1 SGHRS, CDR2 YFSETQ. CDR3 DNA: TGCGCCAGCAGCTCGCGACTAGCGGCTAGCTCCTACAATGAGCAGTTCTTC. Its protein product is CASSSRLAASSYNEQFF.

This clone was seen a single time. The chain couples TRBV25-1 to TRBJ2-7; D may be TRBD2 (5 bases). The V end lost 3 bases, the J end lost 0 bases, and 15 bases lay between the germline ends. Germline V gene data show CDR1 as MGHDK and CDR2 as SYGVNS. CDR3 length equals 16 residues. CDR3 coding DNA: TGTGCCAGCAGTGACTCCTATCTAGGGAGCTCCTACGAGCAGTACTTC. Translation gives CASSDSYLGSSYEQYF.

As for this clone: One junction end does not reproduce the germline sequence, and a read error may be involved. The gene calls are TRBV28 and TRBJ2-5; 8 nucleotides align to TRBD1. The DNA matches TRBJ2-7 better at its end, which makes the J call doubtful. This CDR3 region has 15 residues. The germline V gene has CDR1 MDHEN and CDR2 SYDVKM. CDR3 sequence: CASSDRGGESYEQYF. The DNA for the CDR3 is TGCGCCAGCAGTGACAGGGGTGGGGAGTCCTACGAGCAGTACTTC.

In its sample, this clone was seen once. The chain is built from TRBV6-5 and TRBJ2-7; 8 positions match TRBD1. The germline gives CDR1 MNHEY, CDR2 SVGAGI. This CDR3 has 15 amino acids. V was clipped by 0 bases and J by 3 bases; unmatched bases: 4. The CDR3 coding sequence is TGTGCCAGCAGTTACTCAACAGGGGGAGGCTACGAGCAGTACTTC. It translates to CASSYSTGGGYEQYF.

A remark on this clone: A read error may produce the germline difference seen at one junction end. The chain combines TRBV7-7 with TRBJ2-1; TRBD2 matches 11 bases. The germline gives CDR1 SSHAT, CDR2 FNYEAQ (reference sequence). The CDR3 covers 17 residues. The CDR3 reads CASSHFLAGGYYNEQFF. The CDR3, as DNA: TGTGCTAGCAGCCATTTTCTAGCGGGAGGTTACTACAATGAGCAGTTCTTC.

In its sample, this clone was seen once. J is TRBJ2-7 and V is TRBV2, with 7 positions matching TRBD2. CDR3 size: 15 residues. The germline gives CDR1 SNHLY, CDR2 FYNNEI. Losses at the gene ends were 6 bases for V and 3 bases for J; bases not matched to a gene: 11. The CDR3 sequence is CASRPGRQRNYEQYF. Written as DNA, the CDR3 is TGTGCCAGCAGACCCGGGAGGCAGCGTAACTACGAGCAGTACTTC. The complete variable domain, with remaining parts taken from reference TRBV2 and TRBJ2-7, reads EPEVTQTPSHQVTQMGQEVILRCVPISNHLYFYWYRQILGQKVEFLVSFYNNEISEKSEIFDDQFSVERPDGSNFTLKIRSTKLEDSAMYFCASRPGRQRNYEQYFGPGTRLTVT.

Worth noting for this clone: A much larger clonotype is one base distant, so this may be a read error. Other nucleotide sequences in the sample specify the same CDR3. The genes are TRBV9 and TRBJ1-1, with TRBD1 as a possible D gene (5 bases). CDR1 and CDR2 from the germline V gene are SGDLS and YYNGEE. This CDR3 spans 15 amino acids. V was clipped by 4 bases and J by 1 base, with 14 bases between them. CDR3 DNA: TGTGCCAGCAGCCCTCGCGGGGGGGGGAACACTGAAGCTTTCTTT. Its translation is CASSPRGGGNTEAFF.

The chain joins TRBV7-8 to TRBJ1-2; TRBD1 matches at 7 bases. Germline CDR1 and CDR2: SGHVS and FQNEAQ. V was clipped by 5 bases and J by 4 bases; unmatched bases: 13. This CDR3 contains 16 residues. CDR3 residues: CASSLTGPLPLYGYTF. The DNA for the CDR3 is TGTGCCAGCAGCCTGACAGGGCCCCTCCCCCTCTATGGCTACACCTTC.

The rearrangement uses TRBV5-8 and TRBJ2-7; 10 positions agree with TRBD1. Germline V CDR1 and CDR2: SGHTS, YDEGEE. The V and J ends lost 3 bases and 2 bases, in that order; junction bases with no gene match: 14. The length of the CDR3 is 18 residues. This CDR3 reads CASSWGTGVSGRTYEQYF. CDR3 in DNA: TGTGCCAGCAGCTGGGGGACAGGGGTTTCTGGTCGGACCTACGAGCAGTACTTC.

This clone qualifies as medium-sized (0.01 to 0.1%). This sequence joins TRBV4-1 and TRBJ2-1, with D possibly TRBD1 on 5 matching bases. CDR3 length: 13 amino acids. Germline lookup yields CDR1 MGHRA and CDR2 YSYEKL. Trimming stripped 8 bases from V and 6 bases from J, with 14 bases between. CDR3 sequence: CASSPGASNEQFF. For the CDR3, the DNA is TGCGCCAGCTCTCCTGGGGCTTCCAATGAGCAGTTCTTC.

The genes are TRBV9 and TRBJ2-3; 10 bases are shared with TRBD2. J was trimmed by 3 bases and V by 3 bases; bases with no gene match: 4. The CDR3 runs to 15 residues. CDR1 SGDLS and CDR2 YYNGEE come from the germline V gene. The CDR3 DNA is TGTGCCAGCAGCGCAGCGGGAGGGCCGACAGATACGCAGTATTTT. This sequence encodes CASSAAGGPTDTQYF.